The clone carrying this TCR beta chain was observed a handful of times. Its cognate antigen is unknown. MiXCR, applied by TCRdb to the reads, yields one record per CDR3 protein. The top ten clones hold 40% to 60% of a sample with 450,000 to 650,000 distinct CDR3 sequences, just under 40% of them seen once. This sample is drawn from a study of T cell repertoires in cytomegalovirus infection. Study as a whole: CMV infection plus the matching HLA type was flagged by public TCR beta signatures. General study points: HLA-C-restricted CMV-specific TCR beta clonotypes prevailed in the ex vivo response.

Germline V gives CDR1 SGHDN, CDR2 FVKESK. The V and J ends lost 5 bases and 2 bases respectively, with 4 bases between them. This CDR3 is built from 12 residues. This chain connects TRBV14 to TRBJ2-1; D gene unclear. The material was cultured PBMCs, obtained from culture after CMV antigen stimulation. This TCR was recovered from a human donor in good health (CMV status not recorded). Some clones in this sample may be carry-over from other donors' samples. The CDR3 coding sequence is TGTGCCAGCAGCGACACCTACAATGAGCAGTTCTTC. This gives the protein CASSDTYNEQFF.